The 24 T cell receptor beta chains presented below share a single source sample, sequenced in a study of shared clonotypes between healthy human individuals. Assay used: immunoSEQ multiplex PCR; TCRdb lists only in-frame clones, some missing. Seen here are about 1.1 million clones, around three quarters observed once, and the top ten hold 0.5% to 0.65%. Material: memory CD4+ T cells from PBMCs. The subset was: CD45RA-negative fraction. The receptors shown here come from a man between 18 and 29 years old in good health. Some clones in this sample may be carry-over from other donors' samples.

The rearrangement links TRBV5-4 to TRBJ2-1, with D maybe TRBD2 (5 bases). Germline V CDR1 and CDR2: SGHNT, YYREEE (reference sequence). V gave up 3 bases and J gave up 7 bases, with 17 bases separating them. This CDR3 is built from 15 residues. CDR3 sequence: CASSWGSRASNEQFF. The CDR3 DNA reads as TGTGCCAGCAGCTGGGGTTCGAGGGCGTCGAATGAGCAGTTCTTC.

The rearrangement joins TRBV5-4 to TRBJ2-7; 12 bases fit TRBD2. This CDR3 contains 13 residues. Germline CDR1 SGHNT, CDR2 YYREEE (reference sequence). After removal of 4 bases from V and 13 bases from J, the junction contained 9 bases not matched to a gene. The DNA of the CDR3 is TGTGCCAGCAGCCCAGGACTAGCGGGACTTCTTTACTTC. It yields the protein CASSPGLAGLLYF.

V is TRBV29-1 and J is TRBJ2-4; TRBD1 might be the D (5 bases). There are 14 residues in the CDR3. Trimming stripped 0 bases from V and 1 base from J, with 7 bases between. In germline, CDR1 is SQVTM, CDR2 ANQGSEA. CDR3 bases: TGCAGCGTTGAAGACAGGGTTGCCAAAAACATTCAGTACTTC. It is translated as CSVEDRVAKNIQYF.

This chain links TRBV2 with TRBJ2-7; D gene uncertain. V gave up 8 bases and J gave up 5 bases, with 10 bases separating them. The CDR3 is made up of 11 amino acids. Germline CDR1 reads SNHLY; CDR2 reads FYNNEI. CDR3 sequence: CASAREHEQYF. CDR3 sequence (DNA): TGTGCCAGCGCTAGGGAACACGAGCAGTACTTC.

The chain has TRBV7-3 and TRBJ1-6; D is unclear. Per the germline V gene, CDR1 is SGHTA and CDR2 is FQGTGA. Between the trimmed V and J ends, which lost 0 bases and 5 bases, there was a span of 2 bases. The CDR3 is 13 amino acids. CDR3 nucleotides: TGTGCCAGCAGCTTAACAGATAATTCACCCCTCCACTTT. This codes for CASSLTDNSPLHF.

A remark on this clone: Other nucleotide sequences from this sample produce the same CDR3. J is TRBJ2-1 and V is TRBV5-1; no firm D call. Per the germline V gene, CDR1 is SGHRS and CDR2 is YFSETQ. V lost 0 bases and J lost 4, with 8 bases in between. CDR3 length equals 14 residues. CDR3 sequence: CASSLGSGYNEQFF. CDR3 coding DNA: TGCGCCAGCAGCTTGGGAAGTGGTTACAATGAGCAGTTCTTC.

V is TRBV10-3 and J is TRBJ1-4; the D gene is possibly TRBD1 (6 bases). The CDR3 has 16 amino acids. Trimming cost V 11 bases and J 7 bases, with 26 bases left between them. The germline V gene encodes CDR1 ENHRY and CDR2 SYGVKD. CDR3 nucleotide sequence: TGTGCCGTTTCGGCCCTCAGGGGATCGCCCCGTGAAAAACTGTTTTTT. Translated: CAVSALRGSPREKLFF.

The chain links TRBV14 to TRBJ1-4; D remains unclear. This CDR3 is built from 12 residues. With 1 base removed from V and 7 bases from J, the gap between germline ends came to 4 bases. CDR1 is SGHDN, CDR2 FVKESK, per germline. The CDR3 region is CASSQGLEKLFF. The CDR3 region has the DNA TGTGCCAGCAGCCAAGGACTTGAAAAACTGTTTTTT.

V is TRBV28 and J is TRBJ2-2; D unclear. Germline assignment: CDR1 MDHEN and CDR2 SYDVKM. The CDR3 is made up of 12 amino acids. V was clipped by 6 bases and J by 2 bases, with 4 bases between them. This CDR3 is CASSINTGELFF. Here the CDR3 DNA reads TGTGCCAGCAGCATTAACACCGGGGAGCTGTTTTTT.

With respect to this clone: The same CDR3 also results from other DNA sequences found in this sample. The V gene is TRBV30, the J gene TRBJ2-1; TRBD2 matches 14 bases. In germline, CDR1 is GTSNPN, CDR2 SVGIG (reference sequence). J was trimmed by 10 bases and V by 1 base; bases with no gene match: 3. The CDR3 is 14 residues long. CDR3 in amino acids: CAWSGLAGGGEQFF. CDR3 nucleotide sequence: TGTGCCTGGAGTGGACTAGCGGGAGGGGGGGAGCAGTTCTTC.

This chain connects TRBV28 to TRBJ2-7; TRBD1 or TRBD2 may be the D gene (5 bases each). Between the trimmed V and J ends, which lost 7 bases and 6 bases, there was a span of 10 bases. Germline assignment: CDR1 MDHEN and CDR2 SYDVKM. The CDR3 has 11 residues. The CDR3 reads CASTGAREQYF. In DNA form, the CDR3 reads TGTGCCAGCACCGGGGCCCGCGAGCAGTACTTC.

This chain connects TRBV6-1 to TRBJ2-1; 14 nucleotides match TRBD2. Per the germline V gene, CDR1 is MNHNS and CDR2 is SASEGT. With 1 base clipped from V and 9 bases from J, the junction kept 5 bases outside the gene matches. This CDR3 is built from 16 residues. The CDR3 loop reads CASSEEGLAGVREQFF. Here the CDR3 DNA reads TGTGCCAGCAGTGAAGAGGGACTAGCGGGAGTCCGTGAGCAGTTCTTC.

V usage is TRBV5-1 and J usage is TRBJ1-5, with 8 positions matching TRBD1. Unmatched junction bases numbered 6, after V lost 3 bases and J lost 7 bases. The CDR3 length is 14 residues. Germline assignment: CDR1 SGHRS and CDR2 YFSETQ. CDR3 coding DNA: TGCGCCAGCAGCTCACAGGGGGAAGACCAGCCCCAGCATTTT. Its protein product is CASSSQGEDQPQHF.

This chain uses TRBV7-8 with TRBJ2-3; D remains unclear. The CDR3 runs to 13 residues. Germline V gives CDR1 SGHVS, CDR2 FQNEAQ. V was trimmed by 4 bases and J by 1 base, leaving 6 bases between them. The CDR3: CASSSQGTDTQYF. The CDR3 DNA reads TGTGCCAGCAGCTCCCAAGGCACAGATACGCAGTATTTT.

This sequence joins TRBV28 and TRBJ1-5; D perhaps matches TRBD1 (6 bases). Germline V gene data show CDR1 as MDHEN and CDR2 as SYDVKM. This CDR3 is 15 amino acids long. Trimming left V 6 bases short and J 2 bases short, with 14 bases between. CDR3 residues: CASSRGGMGNQPQHF. The CDR3 DNA reads as TGTGCCAGCAGCAGGGGAGGGATGGGCAATCAGCCCCAGCATTTT.

The chain carries TRBV5-1 and TRBJ2-3, with 7 bases that match TRBD2. The CDR3 has 14 amino acids. V trimming: 4 bases; J trimming: 4 bases; junction bases outside the gene matches: 6. The germline V gene has CDR1 SGHRS and CDR2 YFSETQ. The CDR3 DNA reads as TGCGCCAGCAGCCCACTAGCGTTGTCAGATACGCAGTATTTT. Its translation is CASSPLALSDTQYF.

The chain combines TRBV6-1 with TRBJ1-5, with D perhaps matching TRBD1 (6 bases). The length of the CDR3 is 18 residues. Germline V gives CDR1 MNHNS, CDR2 SASEGT. Trimming took off 1 base at V and 0 bases at J, with 16 bases between the two ends. CDR3: CASSEEQGRIYSNQPQHF. In DNA form, the CDR3 reads TGTGCCAGCAGTGAAGAGCAGGGGAGGATTTATAGCAATCAGCCCCAGCATTTT.

The chain employs TRBV19 and TRBJ1-5; TRBD1 is a possible D gene (6 bases). The CDR3 spans 14 residues. Germline lookup yields CDR1 LNHDA and CDR2 SQIVND (reference sequence). V lost 4 bases and J lost 4, with 11 bases in between. The CDR3 reads CASSSGGLNQPQHF. CDR3 coding DNA: TGTGCCAGTAGTAGTGGGGGGCTTAATCAGCCCCAGCATTTT.

The chain combines TRBV27 with TRBJ2-7, with 7 bases matching TRBD2. The CDR3 spans 14 residues. The V gene end was trimmed by 5 bases and the J gene end by 0 bases; junction bases not matched to a gene: 4. Germline lookup yields CDR1 MNHEY and CDR2 SMNVEV (reference sequence). CDR3 in DNA: TGTGCCAGCAGTCCGCTAGCGGACTCCTACGAGCAGTACTTC. This codes for CASSPLADSYEQYF.

This clone was counted ten times or more. The rearrangement links TRBV15 to TRBJ2-5, with TRBD1 identical over 8 bases. Germline values: CDR1 LNHNV, CDR2 YYDKDF (reference sequence). The V gene end was trimmed by 0 bases and the J gene end by 4 bases; junction bases not matched to a gene: 7. The CDR3 extends over 16 amino acids. The CDR3 bases are TGTGCCACCAGCAGAGAGGGGTTGGGACAGGTAGAGACCCAGTACTTC. This gives the protein CATSREGLGQVETQYF.

The V and J genes are TRBV6-5 and TRBJ1-1, with 7 positions matching TRBD1. The germline CDR1 and CDR2 sequences are MNHEY and SVGAGI. The CDR3 runs to 16 residues. The trim removed 0 bases at V and 6 bases at J, leaving 10 bases unmatched. CDR3 coding DNA: TGTGCCAGCAGTTACTCGGACAGGTTGGTTGCATCTGAAGCTTTCTTT. Translating it yields CASSYSDRLVASEAFF.

The chain has TRBV12-5 and TRBJ2-1, with 10 bases that match TRBD2. The CDR3 covers 16 residues. V lost 6 bases and J lost 6; bases outside the gene matches: 11. CDR1 is LGHNT, CDR2 FRNRAP, per germline. Written as DNA, the CDR3 is TGTGCTAGTGGGCCCGGAAGCGGGAGGGCCACCAATGAGCAGTTCTTC. Translating gives CASGPGSGRATNEQFF.

CDR3: CASSPGPTSTDTQYF. In nucleotides, the CDR3 is TGCGCCAGCAGCCCAGGACCGACGAGCACAGATACGCAGTATTTT. The chain is built from TRBV4-3 and TRBJ2-3; unclear D gene. The V gene's germline CDR1 is LGHNA and CDR2 YSLEER. The CDR3 spans 15 residues. V gave up 4 bases and J gave up 0 bases, with 11 bases separating them.

The V and J genes are TRBV6-1 and TRBJ1-2; no firm D call. V gave up 4 bases and J gave up 5 bases, with 20 bases separating them. This CDR3 region has 16 residues. Per germline, CDR1 MNHNS and CDR2 SASEGT. CDR3 region: CASSARPKDGGYGYTF. Here the CDR3 DNA reads TGTGCCAGCAGTGCCAGACCCAAGGACGGAGGATATGGCTACACCTTC.